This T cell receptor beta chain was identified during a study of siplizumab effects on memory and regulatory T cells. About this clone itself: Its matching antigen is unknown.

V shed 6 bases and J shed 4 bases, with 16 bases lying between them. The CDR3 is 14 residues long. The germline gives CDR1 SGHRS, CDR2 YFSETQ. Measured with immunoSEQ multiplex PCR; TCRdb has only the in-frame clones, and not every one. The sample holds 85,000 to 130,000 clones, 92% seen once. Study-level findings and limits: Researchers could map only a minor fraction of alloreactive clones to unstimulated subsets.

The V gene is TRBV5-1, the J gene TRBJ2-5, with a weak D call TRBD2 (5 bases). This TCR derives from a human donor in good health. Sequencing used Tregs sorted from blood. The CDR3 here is CASTLAGVRETQYF. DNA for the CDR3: TGCGCCAGCACCCTAGCCGGGGTCAGAGAGACCCAGTACTTC.